The T cell receptor (beta chain) under discussion was sequenced for a study of PD-L1 blockade in urothelial cancer. Overall study context: When patients started atezolizumab in about 2014, it was given at 1,200 mg intravenously every 3 weeks. Samples came from 3 weeks, at the second dose, and 6 weeks into treatment.

Germline CDR1 SEHNR, CDR2 FQNEAQ (reference sequence). This CDR3 is 12 amino acids long. V lost 4 bases and J lost 5; bases outside the gene matches: 0. This clone occurred once. Its target is unknown. Synthetic analogs of TCR templates were spiked into every PCR. Measured with immunoSEQ multiplex PCR; TCRdb has only the in-frame clones, and not every one. Of approximately 46,000 clones listed, roughly nine tenths are singletons. Study findings and constraints: Where pretreatment blood TCR clonality fell below the median, better survival was predicted.

This clonotype originated in a man aged 55-75 years with urothelial cancer. The source was PBMCs, collected around atezolizumab (anti-PD-L1) treatment. This rearrangement joins TRBV7-9 to TRBJ2-7, with TRBD1 identical over 9 bases. CDR3 amino acids: CASSWTGDEQYF. The CDR3 bases are TGTGCCAGCAGCTGGACAGGGGACGAGCAGTACTTC.